One sample yielded the 15 T cell receptor beta chains listed below, sequenced in a study of OX40 agonist ivuxolimab in advanced cancers. Here immunoSEQ multiplex PCR was the method, and the copy in TCRdb shows in-frame clones only, minus some. The sample shows 96,000 or so clones, about 90% of them seen only once. The source material was CD4+ or CD8+ T cells sorted from blood, sampled in a trial of the OX40 agonist ivuxolimab. The receptors shown here come from an adult with an advanced solid tumor such as melanoma, head and neck, liver or kidney cancer.

This clone has a handful of counts. The chain couples TRBV10-2 to TRBJ2-2; 7 nucleotides agree with TRBD2. V shed 10 bases, J shed 4 bases, and the junction held 12 bases outside the gene matches. Germline-derived CDR1 and CDR2 are WSHSY and SAAADI. There are 15 residues in the CDR3. DNA of the CDR3: TGCGCCACGCTCGGTGGGGGGAGGGCCACCGGGGAGCTGTTTTTT. It codes for CATLGGGRATGELFF.

This clone appeared a few times. V gene TRBV6-4 combines with J gene TRBJ1-2, with a weak D call TRBD1 (6 bases). Germline CDR1 and CDR2: MRHNA and SNTAGT. The CDR3 consists of 13 residues. V shed 6 bases and J shed 0 bases, with 8 bases lying between them. CDR3 amino acids: CASRDSANYGYTF. The CDR3 bases are TGTGCCAGCAGGGACAGCGCTAACTATGGCTACACCTTC.

The chain joins TRBV2 to TRBJ2-7, with D perhaps TRBD2 (5 bases). Germline V gene lookup returns CDR1 SNHLY and CDR2 FYNNEI. CDR3 length equals 14 residues. Deletions cut 6 bases from V and 9 bases from J, with 21 bases between. In DNA, the CDR3 is TGTGCCAGCAGGAAATCTGGACTTTGGCCCGGGCAGTACTTC. This translates into CASRKSGLWPGQYF. Complete variable domain (other parts from reference TRBV2 and TRBJ2-7): EPEVTQTPSHQVTQMGQEVILRCVPISNHLYFYWYRQILGQKVEFLVSFYNNEISEKSEIFDDQFSVERPDGSNFTLKIRSTKLEDSAMYFCASRKSGLWPGQYFGPGTRLTVT.

This sequence joins TRBV28 and TRBJ1-2; 8 nucleotides agree with TRBD1. Per the germline V gene, CDR1 is MDHEN and CDR2 is SYDVKM. This CDR3 comprises 13 residues. Germline trimming cut 7 bases from V and 8 bases from J; bases unmatched to any gene: 9. CDR3 sequence (DNA): TGTGCCAGCACCCGCGGACAGGGTTACGGCTACACCTTC. Translation gives CASTRGQGYGYTF.

V and J are TRBV28 and TRBJ2-3; TRBD2 matches at 14 bases. This CDR3 contains 18 residues. V shed 7 bases, J shed 3 bases, and the junction held 12 bases outside the gene matches. Germline lookup yields CDR1 MDHEN and CDR2 SYDVKM. CDR3 coding DNA: TGTGCCAGCACCCACAGAGGGACTAGCGGGAGTCTGACAGATACGCAGTATTTT. It translates to CASTHRGTSGSLTDTQYF.

V is TRBV28 and J is TRBJ1-1, with unresolved D. CDR1 MDHEN and CDR2 SYDVKM come from the germline V gene. With 6 bases removed from V and 8 bases from J, the gap between germline ends came to 19 bases. The CDR3 totals 14 residues. CDR3 sequence (DNA): TGTGCCAGCAGCCTTTATCGGACTGCTTTAGAAGCTTTCTTT. This encodes CASSLYRTALEAFF.

V and J are TRBV18 and TRBJ2-1; D may be TRBD1 or TRBD2 (5 bases each). The CDR3 is 15 amino acids. Trimming removed 6 bases at V and 6 bases at J, with 18 bases between. Germline V gene lookup returns CDR1 KGHSH and CDR2 LQKENI. The CDR3 here is CASSSGTPPRNEQFF. CDR3 nucleotide sequence: TGTGCCAGCTCGTCCGGGACCCCACCCCGCAATGAGCAGTTCTTC.

The chain carries TRBV6-6 and TRBJ1-1; TRBD1 is a possible D gene (5 bases). The V end was cut by 6 bases, the J end by 5 bases, with 13 bases between. This CDR3 has 13 residues. CDR1 and CDR2 (germline): MNHNY, SVGAGI (reference sequence). The CDR3, as DNA: TGTGCCAGCAGCCGCAACAAGGGGACTGAAGCTTTCTTT. Residues: CASSRNKGTEAFF.

The chain is built from TRBV11-2 and TRBJ1-1, with TRBD1 matching over 8 bases. This CDR3 region has 17 residues. CDR1 is SGHAT, CDR2 FQNNGV, per germline. The ends lost 5 bases at V and 4 bases at J; junction bases unmatched: 15. The chain's CDR3 is CASSTKRDRRQGTEAFF. DNA for the CDR3: TGTGCCAGCAGCACCAAACGGGACAGGCGTCAGGGCACTGAAGCTTTCTTT.

This clone was counted only a few times. The J gene is TRBJ1-4, the V gene TRBV19, with TRBD1 matching 8 bases. Per germline, CDR1 LNHDA and CDR2 SQIVND (reference sequence). The CDR3 loop spans 15 amino acids. J gave up 4 bases and V 7 bases, and 8 bases lay outside the gene matches. The CDR3 reads CASNRPGQVNEKLFF. The DNA of the CDR3 is TGTGCCAGTAACAGACCGGGACAGGTTAATGAAAAACTGTTTTTT.

The chain joins TRBV18 to TRBJ1-1, with a tentative D call TRBD1 (5 bases). Per germline, CDR1 KGHSH and CDR2 LQKENI. With 0 bases removed from V and 7 bases from J, the gap between germline ends came to 18 bases. The CDR3 totals 16 residues. The CDR3 spells CASSPPRGNLGGEAFF. In DNA form, the CDR3 reads TGTGCCAGCTCACCACCGAGGGGCAACCTGGGGGGTGAAGCTTTCTTT.

The V and J genes are TRBV7-2 and TRBJ2-7; D is undetermined. V was pared by 4 bases and J by 6 bases, with 13 bases between. Germline CDR1 is SGHTA and CDR2 is FQGNSA. The CDR3 sequence is 13 residues long. The CDR3 bases are TGTGCCAGCAGCTCTCCCCGCACCTGCGAGCAGTACTTC. It specifies CASSSPRTCEQYF. The variable domain in full, with the rest retrieved from reference TRBV7-2 and TRBJ2-7, is GAGVSQSPSNKVTEKGKDVELRCDPISGHTALYWYRQSLGQGLEFLIYFQGNSAPDKSGLPSDRFSAERTGGSVSTLTIQRTQQEDSAVYLCASSSPRTCEQYFGPGTRLTVT.

This clone came up once. V usage is TRBV18 and J usage is TRBJ1-2, with TRBD1 matching 9 bases. Looked up from germline, CDR1 is KGHSH and CDR2 is LQKENI. CDR3 length: 18 amino acids. V was pared by 3 bases and J by 4 bases, with 15 bases of the junction left unmatched. The CDR3 loop is CASSPPFGDRDMSYGYTF. In nucleotides, the CDR3 is TGTGCCAGCTCACCCCCTTTCGGGGACAGGGATATGAGCTATGGCTACACCTTC.

V and J are TRBV28 and TRBJ1-1, with 7 bases matching TRBD1. Trimming took 2 bases from V and 0 from J; bases not matched to a gene: 6. This CDR3 is built from 16 residues. Germline V gives CDR1 MDHEN, CDR2 SYDVKM. The CDR3 coding sequence is TGTGCCAGCAGTTTACGGGGACAGAAAATGAACACTGAAGCTTTCTTT. Residues: CASSLRGQKMNTEAFF.

The rearrangement joins TRBV7-2 to TRBJ2-7, with 10 bases fitting TRBD1. Germline CDR1 is SGHTA and CDR2 is FQGNSA. Trimming at V came to 3 bases and at J to 1 base, leaving 3 bases not matched to a gene. The CDR3 runs to 15 residues. For the CDR3, the DNA is TGTGCCAGCAGCTTCCGGACAGGGGGATCCTACGAGCAGTACTTC. Amino acids: CASSFRTGGSYEQYF.